One and the same sample provided the 14 T cell receptor beta chains below, sequenced in a study of blood T cells in healthy people across ages. A J-beta primer mix and a sample-barcoded 5' primer were used in a second PCR of about 7 to 12 cycles. TCRdb re-derived calls from the 5' RACE reads in MiXCR, one entry per CDR3 protein. The sample shows about 800,000 distinct CDR3 sequences, roughly 64% of them seen only once. Input material: blood. Receptors were obtained from a man between 25 and 39 years old in good health.

This clonotype was picked up a small number of times. The rearrangement uses TRBV6-2 or TRBV6-3 and TRBJ2-5; 7 nucleotides line up with TRBD2. Germline loops: CDR1 MNHEY, CDR2 SVGEGT. J was trimmed by 2 bases and V by 5 bases; bases with no gene match: 8. This CDR3 contains 15 residues. The CDR3 sequence: CASSLRPSGQETQYF. Here the CDR3 DNA reads TGTGCCAGCAGTCTAAGGCCTAGCGGTCAAGAGACCCAGTACTTC.

This clonotype was detected many times. This chain joins TRBV11-2 and TRBJ2-1; D may be TRBD1 (6 bases). CDR3 length: 16 residues. Germline values: CDR1 SGHAT, CDR2 FQNNGV. Trimming took off 5 bases at V and 9 bases at J, with 23 bases between the two ends. CDR3 region: CASSPKVGAGDREQFF. The CDR3 region has the DNA TGTGCCAGCAGCCCGAAGGTTGGGGCAGGGGACCGTGAGCAGTTCTTC.

The chain recombines TRBV28 with TRBJ1-1, with no clear D. From germline, CDR1 is MDHEN and CDR2 SYDVKM. Trimming cost V 7 bases and J 4 bases, with 19 bases left between them. This CDR3 comprises 15 residues. The chain's CDR3 is CASIRGRGFGTEAFF. CDR3 nucleotide sequence: TGTGCCAGCATCAGAGGTCGGGGTTTTGGCACTGAAGCTTTCTTT.

The chain recombines TRBV27 with TRBJ2-7; D could derive from TRBD1 or TRBD2 (5 bases each). V gave up 6 bases and J gave up 7 bases, with 25 bases separating them. Per the germline V gene, CDR1 is MNHEY and CDR2 is SMNVEV (reference sequence). The CDR3 is 16 amino acids. The CDR3 region has the DNA TGTGCCAGCAGCATGATGGGACGGCCACTCCTTGGAGAGCAGTACTTC. This encodes CASSMMGRPLLGEQYF.

This clonotype showed up just a few times. The chain recombines TRBV10-3 with TRBJ2-7; TRBD2 matches 8 bases. The CDR3 contains 14 residues. Trimming cost V 7 bases and J 1 base; bases outside gene matches: 6. CDR1 is ENHRY and CDR2 is SYGVKD in the germline V gene. The CDR3 reads CAIKGLAASYEQYF. The CDR3 DNA follows: TGTGCCATCAAAGGACTAGCTGCATCCTACGAGCAGTACTTC.

This clonotype has a handful of counts. The genes are TRBV7-6 and TRBJ2-1; D is unclear. The germline V and J ends were trimmed by 3 bases and 7 bases, with 10 bases remaining between them. The length of the CDR3 is 13 residues. Per the germline V gene, CDR1 is SGHVS and CDR2 is FNYEAQ. The CDR3 bases are TGTGCCAGCAGCTTGCAGGTTCGGAATGAGCAGTTCTTC. It encodes CASSLQVRNEQFF. Full variable domain (rest looked up from reference TRBV7-6 and TRBJ2-1): GAGVSQSPRYKVTKRGQDVALRCDPISGHVSLYWYRQALGQGPEFLTYFNYEAQQDKSGLPNDRFSAERPEGSISTLTIQRTEQRDSAMYRCASSLQVRNEQFFGPGTRLTVL.

This rearrangement joins TRBV20-1 to TRBJ2-3, with a weak D call TRBD1 (5 bases). This CDR3 comprises 15 residues. Trimming shortened V by 6 bases and J by 5 bases, and 21 bases separated the two germline ends. The germline gives CDR1 DFQATT, CDR2 SNEGSKA (reference sequence). CDR3 bases: TGCAGTGCCCAGATTGGGGCCCCGATACTAGATACGCAGTATTTT. Its protein is CSAQIGAPILDTQYF.

This chain links TRBV6-2 or TRBV6-3 with TRBJ2-1; 8 nucleotides match TRBD2. Germline lookup yields CDR1 MNHEY and CDR2 SVGEGT. After removal of 5 bases from V and 6 bases from J, the junction contained 9 bases not matched to a gene. The CDR3 loop spans 15 amino acids. This chain's CDR3 is CASSQGLVWPNEQFF. The CDR3 DNA follows: TGTGCCAGCAGTCAGGGACTAGTTTGGCCCAATGAGCAGTTCTTC.

The rearrangement joins TRBV13 to TRBJ2-1, with TRBD2 as a possible D gene (6 bases). The CDR3 is 12 residues long. The V and J ends lost 1 base and 15 bases respectively, with 13 bases between them. Germline CDR1 PRHDT, CDR2 FYEKMQ (reference sequence). CDR3 protein: CASSLAPRRVFF. Here the CDR3 DNA reads TGTGCCAGCAGCTTAGCTCCTCGGAGGGTGTTCTTC.

This clonotype has just one count. Mismatch with germline at one junction end may stem from a read error. The gene calls are TRBV19 and TRBJ1-1; no clear D gene. The CDR3 is made up of 12 amino acids. Germline CDR1 is LNHDA and CDR2 is SQIVND (reference sequence). The CDR3 sequence: CASNSVNTEAFF. The DNA for the CDR3 is TGTGCCAGTAATTCGGTGAATACTGAAGCTTTCTTT.

CDR3 in amino acids: CASRDVSWDTQYF. CDR3 nucleotide sequence: TGTGCCAGTAGGGACGTATCTTGGGATACGCAGTATTTT. This chain uses TRBV19 with TRBJ2-3; D not certain. V lost 6 bases, J lost 6 bases, and 13 bases lay in between. This CDR3 contains 13 residues. Germline CDR1 reads LNHDA; CDR2 reads SQIVND (reference sequence).

DNA of the CDR3: TGTGCCAGCAGTCCCGAGGCAGGGGCCTCCTACGAGCAGTACTTC. Amino acids: CASSPEAGASYEQYF. The rearrangement links TRBV3-1 to TRBJ2-7; D is possibly TRBD1 (6 bases). V shed 6 bases and J shed 0 bases, with 15 bases lying between them. The CDR3 totals 15 residues. The germline CDR1 and CDR2 sequences are LGHDT and YNNKEL (reference sequence).

This clonotype showed up just a few times. The V gene is TRBV5-5, the J gene TRBJ1-6; D remains unclear. Per germline, CDR1 SGHKS and CDR2 YYEKEE (reference sequence). V lost 0 bases, J lost 4 bases, and 8 bases lay in between. This CDR3 spans 15 amino acids. The CDR3 spells CASSLVPEYNSPLHF. The CDR3 region has the DNA TGTGCCAGCAGCTTGGTTCCGGAATATAATTCACCCCTCCACTTT.

This clonotype was counted a few times. This chain connects TRBV4-3 to TRBJ1-2, with unresolved D. This CDR3 region has 15 residues. V lost 0 bases and J lost 3, with 11 bases in between. Germline CDR1 LGHNA, CDR2 YSLEER. Here the CDR3 DNA reads TGCGCCAGCAGCCAAGATCTCACCAGAGACTATGGCTACACCTTC. Translating it yields CASSQDLTRDYGYTF.